These 4 T cell receptor beta chains were sequenced from one sample in a study of identical twins. TCRdb processed the 5' RACE reads anew with MiXCR; each CDR3 protein has one entry. The sample includes more than 400,000 distinct CDR3 sequences, roughly 15% of them seen just once. This same sample was also taken into another study, of yellow fever vaccine responses in identical twins.

Material: CD4+ T cells sorted from blood. These receptors all stem from a young woman in good health.

Many counts were recorded for this clonotype. The rearrangement uses TRBV5-1 and TRBJ2-1, with 10 bases fitting TRBD1. This CDR3 spans 13 amino acids. V lost 4 bases and J lost 7; bases outside the gene matches: 2. Germline V gene sequence: CDR1 SGHRS, CDR2 YFSETQ. The CDR3 DNA follows: TGCGCCAGCAGCAAGGGACAGGGGAATGAGCAGTTCTTC. This gives the protein CASSKGQGNEQFF.

This clonotype was counted only a few times. V usage is TRBV10-3 and J usage is TRBJ1-1; D ambiguous. CDR1 is ENHRY, CDR2 SYGVKD, per germline. Trimming removed 7 bases at V and 1 base at J, with 10 bases between. The CDR3 has 13 amino acids. The CDR3 bases are TGTGCCATCACCGAAGGCCAGAACACTGAAGCTTTCTTT. Protein sequence: CAITEGQNTEAFF.

This clonotype was counted between two and nine times. This sequence joins TRBV12-3 or TRBV12-4 and TRBJ2-5; a weak D match, TRBD1 (5 bases). CDR3 length equals 14 residues. V shed 1 base and J shed 7 bases, with 13 bases lying between them. The CDR3 here is CASSLVVGLGTQYF. Written as DNA, the CDR3 is TGTGCCAGCAGTTTAGTTGTGGGGCTTGGGACCCAGTACTTC.

About this clonotype itself: Given a much more abundant clone one base away, this may be a read error. The chain carries TRBV5-1 and TRBJ1-1; D uncertain. This CDR3 is 16 amino acids long. CDR1 and CDR2 from the germline V gene are SGHRS and YFSETQ. Trimming stripped 0 bases from V and 5 bases from J, with 17 bases between. Here the CDR3 DNA reads TGCGCCAGCAGCTTGGGCGAAAGGCGAACGACGACTGAAGCTTTCTTT. This encodes CASSLGERRTTTEAFF. Complete variable domain (other parts from reference TRBV5-1 and TRBJ1-1): KAGVTQTPRYLIKTRGQQVTLSCSPISGHRSVSWYQQTPGQGLQFLFEYFSETQRNKGNFPGRFSGRQFSNSRSEMNVSTLELGDSALYLCASSLGERRTTTEAFFGQGTRLTVV.